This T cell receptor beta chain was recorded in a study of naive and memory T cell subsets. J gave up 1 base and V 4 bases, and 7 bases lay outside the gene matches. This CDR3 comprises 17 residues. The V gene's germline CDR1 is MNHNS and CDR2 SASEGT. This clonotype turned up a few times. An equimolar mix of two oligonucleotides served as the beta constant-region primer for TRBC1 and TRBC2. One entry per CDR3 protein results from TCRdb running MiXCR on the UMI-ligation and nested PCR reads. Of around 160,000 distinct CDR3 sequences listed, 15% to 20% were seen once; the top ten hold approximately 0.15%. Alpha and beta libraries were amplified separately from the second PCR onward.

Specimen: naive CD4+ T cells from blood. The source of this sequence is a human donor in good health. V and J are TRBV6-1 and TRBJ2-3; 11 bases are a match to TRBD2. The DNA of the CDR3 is TGTGCCAGCAGTGGGCGGCGGGGACTAGCGGGCACAGATACGCAGTATTTT. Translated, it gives CASSGRRGLAGTDTQYF.